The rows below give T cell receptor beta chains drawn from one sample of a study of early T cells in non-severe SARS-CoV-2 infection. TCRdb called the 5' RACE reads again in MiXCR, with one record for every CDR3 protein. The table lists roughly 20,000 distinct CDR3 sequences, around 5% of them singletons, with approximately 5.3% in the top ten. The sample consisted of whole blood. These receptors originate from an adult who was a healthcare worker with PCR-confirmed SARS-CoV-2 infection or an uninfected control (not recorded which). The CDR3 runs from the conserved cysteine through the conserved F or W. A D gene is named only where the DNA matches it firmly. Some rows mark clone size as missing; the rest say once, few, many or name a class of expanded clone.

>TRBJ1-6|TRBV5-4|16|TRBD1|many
TGTGCCAGCAGCCGCCTCCTTGACAGGGAGGGCTCACCCCTCCACTTT
CASSRLLDREGSPLHF
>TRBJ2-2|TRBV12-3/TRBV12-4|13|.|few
TGTGCCAGCAGATCCACAGGGACCGGGGAGCTGTTTTTT
CASRSTGTGELFF
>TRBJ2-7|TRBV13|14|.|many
TGTGCCAGCAGCGGCGGACAGCCACCTTACGAGCAGTACTTC
CASSGGQPPYEQYF
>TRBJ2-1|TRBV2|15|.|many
TGTGCCAGCAGTGTGGAACGGGGATTTTACAATGAGCAGTTCTTC
CASSVERGFYNEQFF
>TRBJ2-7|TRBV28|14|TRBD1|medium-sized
TGTGCCAGTTACCCGGGACAGAACTCCTACGAGCAGTACTTC
CASYPGQNSYEQYF
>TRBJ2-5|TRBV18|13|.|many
TGTGCCAGCTCACCACAGAACCAAGAGACCCAGTACTTC
CASSPQNQETQYF
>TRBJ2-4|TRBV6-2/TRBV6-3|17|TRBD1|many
TGTGCCAGCAGGGACGACAGGGGGACCCTAGCCAAAAACATTCAGTACTTC
CASRDDRGTLAKNIQYF
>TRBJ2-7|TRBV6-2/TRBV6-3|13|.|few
TGTGCCAGCAAAACAGAATTAACCTACGAGCAGTACTTC
CASKTELTYEQYF
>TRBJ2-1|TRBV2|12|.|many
TGTGCCAGCAGTGTGACGATCAATGAGCAGTTCTTC
CASSVTINEQFF
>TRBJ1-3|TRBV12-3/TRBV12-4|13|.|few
TGTGCCAGCAGTCCCCAGGCTGGAAACACCATATATTTT
CASSPQAGNTIYF
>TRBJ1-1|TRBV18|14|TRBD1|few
TGTGCCAGCTCACCACCTGACAGGGGGATGAGAGCTTTCTTT
CASSPPDRGMRAFF
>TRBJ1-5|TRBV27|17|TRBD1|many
TGTGCCAGCAGTGTAGGCACCGGACAGGGCGACAATCAGCCCCAGCATTTT
CASSVGTGQGDNQPQHF
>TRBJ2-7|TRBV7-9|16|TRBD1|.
TGTGCCAGCAGCCGCACCGCCTGGGACAGCAACTACGAGCAGTACTTC
CASSRTAWDSNYEQYF
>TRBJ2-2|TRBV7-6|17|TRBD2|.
TGTGCCAGCAGCTTTGTACTGCGGGAGGGCCTAGGCGGGGAGCTGTTTTTT
CASSFVLREGLGGELFF
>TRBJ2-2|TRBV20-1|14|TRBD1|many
TGCAGTGCTCTCAGGGGGCGGAACACCGGGGAGCTGTTTTTT
CSALRGRNTGELFF
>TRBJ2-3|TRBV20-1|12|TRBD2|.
TGCAGTGTGGGAGGGAGCACAGATACGCAGTATTTT
CSVGGSTDTQYF
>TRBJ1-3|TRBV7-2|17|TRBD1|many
TGTGCCAGCAGCTTCGGACAGGGGGCTGTTTCTGGAAACACCATATATTTT
CASSFGQGAVSGNTIYF
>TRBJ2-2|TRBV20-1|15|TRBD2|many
TGCAGTGCTCCAAAAGCGGGAGAGGGAACCGGGGAGCTGTTTTTT
CSAPKAGEGTGELFF
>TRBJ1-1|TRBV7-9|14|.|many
TGTGCCAGCAGCTTTAGGGGAGGGGGACCTGAAGCTTTCTTT
CASSFRGGGPEAFF
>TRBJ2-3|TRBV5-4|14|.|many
TGTGCCAGCAGCTCGGGGGCCAGCACAGATACGCAGTATTTT
CASSSGASTDTQYF
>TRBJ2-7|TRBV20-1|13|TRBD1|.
TGCAGTGCTAGGACCGGGACAGGCCACGAGCAGTACTTC
CSARTGTGHEQYF
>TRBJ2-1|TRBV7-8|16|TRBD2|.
TGTGCCAGCAGCTTCCCTGAGCGGGGGGGAGATAATGAGCAGTTCTTC
CASSFPERGGDNEQFF
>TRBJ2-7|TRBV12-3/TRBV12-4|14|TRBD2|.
TGTGCCAGCAGTCTTCAGCGGGGTGCCTACGAGCAGTACTTC
CASSLQRGAYEQYF